This T cell receptor beta chain derives from a study of type 1 and type 2 diabetes patients. This CDR3 comprises 13 residues. The V end was cut by 3 bases, the J end by 7 bases, with 11 bases between. Germline V lookup: CDR1 ENHRY, CDR2 SYGVKD. Genomic DNA was the PCR template. The TCR beta CDR3 region was amplified using 30 forward and 13 reverse primers. TCRdb reprocessed the multiplex PCR reads via MiXCR and lists one record per CDR3 protein. Of some 250,000 distinct CDR3 sequences in the sample, 45% to 60% are singletons; the top ten hold roughly 13%. The source is a man younger than 30 with type 2 diabetes. The chain recombines TRBV10-3 with TRBJ2-3; D call uncertain. Sequencing was performed on peripheral blood mononuclear cells (PBMCs). CDR3 region: CAISEPARNTQYF. The DNA for the CDR3 is TGTGCCATCAGTGAACCCGCCCGTAATACGCAGTATTTT.